This TCR beta chain derives from a study of CD8 T cells in ankylosing spondylitis. Study-level results: Within ankylosing spondylitis blood, a TCR beta motif made up of eight highly homologous variants appeared to be characteristic. A CD8+ phenotype characterized the disease-linked clones, which were relatively rare in peripheral blood.

TCRdb re-derived calls from the 5' RACE reads in MiXCR, one entry per CDR3 protein. The table has 150,000 or so distinct CDR3 sequences, around a tenth seen once. The CDR3 loop spans 14 amino acids. Trimming left V 2 bases short and J 7 bases short, with 9 bases between. CDR1 and CDR2 from the germline V gene are LNHDA and SQIVND (reference sequence). This clonotype was detected ten times or more. Its antigen remains unidentified. This rearrangement joins TRBV19 to TRBJ1-6; D gene ambiguous. This sequence was found in a male donor with ankylosing spondylitis or in good health (not recorded which). Sequenced material: blood, either unsorted or a sorted T cell fraction (not recorded which). The CDR3 reads CASSIQEGNSPLHF. The CDR3 DNA follows: TGTGCCAGTAGTATACAGGAGGGCAATTCACCCCTCCACTTT.